Here is one T cell receptor beta chain with its context. Its antigen is not identified. The V and J ends lost 3 bases and 0 bases, in that order; junction bases with no gene match: 4. This CDR3 spans 15 amino acids. Per the germline V gene, CDR1 is LNHDA and CDR2 is SQIVND (reference sequence). The sample comes from a study of T cell repertoires in cytomegalovirus infection. Study summary: Researchers turned to recently identified HLA-C-restricted CMV epitopes as well as well-studied HLA-B-restricted ones. Carrying CMV and the relevant HLA type showed in public TCR beta signatures.

TCRdb ran MiXCR on the reads and lists one entry per CDR3 protein. The sample includes hundreds of thousands of distinct CDR3 sequences, roughly 30% seen only once; the top ten take 13%. General study points: CMV-specific TCR beta clonotypes restricted by HLA-C dominated the ex vivo response. The cumulative frequency of public TCR beta families identified carriers of CMV plus the relevant HLA.

The chain joins TRBV19 to TRBJ1-1, with TRBD1 matching over 7 bases. This receptor was identified in a human donor in good health (CMV status not recorded). Some clones in this sample may be carry-over from other donors' samples. The source was cultured CD8+ T cells from PBMCs, collected from culture after CMV antigen stimulation. Here the CDR3 reads CASSIAGTVNTEAFF. The CDR3, as DNA: TGTGCCAGTAGTATCGCGGGGACAGTGAACACTGAAGCTTTCTTT.